The clone carrying this TCR beta chain was recorded at least ten times. Its antigen is unidentified. It was 8 to 10 ml of fresh peripheral blood that supplied the PBMCs. TCR beta CDR3 sequences were amplified from RNA transcripts. HTBI primers drove first-round RT-PCR of the TCR CDR3. One entry per CDR3 protein results from TCRdb running MiXCR on the multiplex PCR reads. The data show approximately 400,000 distinct CDR3 sequences, about a sixth seen once. This record comes from a study of T cells in Graves' hyperthyroidism and ophthalmopathy. The CDR3 totals 15 residues. Unmatched junction bases numbered 9, after V lost 4 bases and J lost 4 bases. Germline loops: CDR1 LGHDT, CDR2 YNNKEL (reference sequence). Overall study results and limits: The model forecast ophthalmopathy, anticipating it by a median around 6.9 months before onset.

The chain has TRBV3-1 and TRBJ1-1, with 7 bases lining up with TRBD1. The TCR comes from a woman between 18 and 29 years old with Graves' hyperthyroidism. Sample: blood. The CDR3 bases are TGTGCCAGCAGCCCCTCTGGCAGGGGGAGCACTGAAGCTTTCTTT. Its translation is CASSPSGRGSTEAFF.